Given below is one T cell receptor beta chain in context. The antigen is not known. This sample is drawn from a study of blood T cells in healthy people across ages. Healthy Russian Caucasian donors spanned ages 6 to 90 years. A minimum of 6 million PBMCs was isolated per sample. CDR1 is MNHNY, CDR2 SVGAGI, per germline (reference sequence). Unmatched junction bases numbered 14, after V lost 5 bases and J lost 11 bases. The CDR3 is 14 amino acids. Using a J-beta primer mix together with a sample-barcoded 5' primer, a second PCR was run for roughly 7 to 11 cycles. Each of the cDNA molecules was tagged by a template-switch adaptor with 12 random nucleotides. Each CDR3 protein gets one entry after TCRdb re-called the 5' RACE reads with MiXCR. The repertoire holds about 1.8 million distinct CDR3 sequences, with roughly 49% as singletons. Overall study findings and caveats: The study found more naive CD4+ cells and higher diversity in long-lived than aged donors.

The J gene is TRBJ2-5, the V gene TRBV6-6; 7 nucleotides line up with TRBD2. The sample comprised blood. The sequence was obtained from a woman aged 40 to 55 in good health. CDR3 coding DNA: TGTGCCAGCAGTCCACTCGCTAGCGGTGGAGAGCAGTACTTC. Protein product: CASSPLASGGEQYF.